The sequence of this T cell receptor (beta chain) was determined in a study of blood T cell repertoires in COVID-19. Study details: Sources were T cells, B-cell-depleted T cells, or PBMCs; the material itself was cDNA or gDNA.

Data came from immunoSEQ multiplex PCR; TCRdb stores just in-frame clones and leaves some out. The top ten hold more than 5% of the sample, which has some 350,000 clones, roughly 88% seen once. Those enrolled, adults aged about 18 to 89 years, came from about 24 US areas. Recovered status in Cohort 3 required two negative PCRs, clearance, or symptom resolution. J lost 3 bases, V lost 0 bases, and 6 bases had no gene match. The CDR3 sequence is 17 residues long. Per the germline V gene, CDR1 is MGHRA and CDR2 is YSYEKL. The chain couples TRBV4-1 to TRBJ2-3, with 10 bases fitting TRBD2. The source of this sequence is a man aged 25 to 40 who had recovered from COVID-19. The specimen was PBMCs or T cells enriched from blood (not recorded which). CDR3 loop: CASSQDGAGGLTDTQYF. CDR3 coding DNA: TGCGCCAGCAGCCAAGACGGAGCGGGGGGGCTGACAGATACGCAGTATTTT.